A single sample gave rise to the 19 T cell receptor beta chains below, sequenced in a study of blood T cell repertoires in COVID-19. Clones were read by immunoSEQ multiplex PCR, and TCRdb kept only the in-frame ones, dropping some. The sample holds approximately 86,000 clones, roughly nine tenths seen once. The sample consisted of peripheral blood. These receptors were taken from a man aged 45 to 65 with acute or convalescent COVID-19.

The chain is built from TRBV12-3 or TRBV12-4 and TRBJ1-3; D gene ambiguous. The CDR3 totals 13 residues. The germline V and J ends were trimmed by 6 bases and 1 base, with 7 bases remaining between them. CDR3 residues: CASSLLSGNTIYF. CDR3 bases: TGTGCCAGCAGCCTCTTGTCTGGAAACACCATATATTTT.

The chain has TRBV6-2 or TRBV6-3 and TRBJ1-2, with no clear D. Per germline, CDR1 MNHEY and CDR2 SVGEGT. The CDR3 has 16 residues. With 2 bases removed from V and 4 bases from J, the gap between germline ends came to 17 bases. In DNA form, the CDR3 reads TGTGCCAGCAGTTACGCCCCCCGCTTCTCAGTCTATGGCTACACCTTC. Protein: CASSYAPRFSVYGYTF.

In its sample, this clone was seen a few times. The rearrangement joins TRBV9 to TRBJ1-6, with D possibly being TRBD1 (6 bases). Germline CDR1 is SGDLS and CDR2 is YYNGEE. This CDR3 is 14 amino acids long. V lost 4 bases, J lost 5 bases, and 10 bases lay in between. DNA for the CDR3: TGTGCCAGCAGCACCCGACAGGATAATTCACCCCTCCACTTT. This sequence encodes CASSTRQDNSPLHF.

The rearrangement uses TRBV5-1 and TRBJ2-2; perhaps TRBD2 as D (5 bases). Per the germline V gene, CDR1 is SGHRS and CDR2 is YFSETQ. This CDR3 comprises 14 residues. V gave up 3 bases and J gave up 6 bases, with 12 bases separating them. In nucleotides, the CDR3 is TGCGCCAGCAGCTCCGCCGGACTTCCCGGGGAGCTGTTTTTT. It is translated as CASSSAGLPGELFF.

This clone was detected once. The rearrangement links TRBV6-5 to TRBJ1-1, with 9 bases lining up with TRBD1. The CDR3 length is 14 residues. Trimming cost V 6 bases and J 0 bases; bases outside gene matches: 2. CDR1 is MNHEY, CDR2 SVGAGI, per germline. CDR3 nucleotides: TGTGCCAGCAGAGGGACAGGGATGAACACTGAAGCTTTCTTT. This codes for CASRGTGMNTEAFF.

The genes are TRBV28 and TRBJ1-6; 8 bases are a match to TRBD1. CDR1 MDHEN and CDR2 SYDVKM come from the germline V gene. V lost 3 bases, J lost 12 bases, and 19 bases stayed unmatched. The CDR3 extends over 18 amino acids. The CDR3 nucleotides read TGTGCCAGCAGTTTCCCATCCCCCGGACAGGGTGGTTCTGAACCCCTCCACTTT. This encodes CASSFPSPGQGGSEPLHF.

This sequence joins TRBV6-1 and TRBJ2-2; no firm D call. CDR1 is MNHNS, CDR2 SASEGT, per germline. Deletions cut 1 base from V and 5 bases from J, with 11 bases between. The CDR3 runs 15 residues. The CDR3 loop is CASSEGWRLTGELFF. CDR3 DNA sequence: TGTGCCAGCAGTGAAGGGTGGCGGTTGACCGGGGAGCTGTTTTTT.

This chain joins TRBV20-1 and TRBJ2-1; D is unclear. Germline CDR1 DFQATT, CDR2 SNEGSKA (reference sequence). CDR3 length equals 14 residues. The germline V and J ends were trimmed by 3 bases and 2 bases, with 11 bases remaining between them. CDR3 residues: CSASPFGTYNEQFF. For the CDR3, the DNA is TGCAGTGCTAGTCCGTTCGGTACCTACAATGAGCAGTTCTTC.

The CDR3 reads CASSLVSGGNNEQFF. The DNA of the CDR3 is TGCGCCAGCAGCTTGGTTAGCGGGGGCAACAATGAGCAGTTCTTC. The chain is built from TRBV5-1 and TRBJ2-1; TRBD2 agrees at 9 bases. Germline CDR1 is SGHRS and CDR2 is YFSETQ. CDR3 length: 15 amino acids. V shed 0 bases, J shed 5 bases, and the junction held 3 bases outside the gene matches. The variable domain in full, completed from reference TRBV5-1 and TRBJ2-1, reads KAGVTQTPRYLIKTRGQQVTLSCSPISGHRSVSWYQQTPGQGLQFLFEYFSETQRNKGNFPGRFSGRQFSNSRSEMNVSTLELGDSALYLCASSLVSGGNNEQFFGPGTRLTVL.

The V and J genes are TRBV2 and TRBJ1-6; 10 bases match TRBD1. Germline-derived CDR1 and CDR2 are SNHLY and FYNNEI. This CDR3 is 14 amino acids long. V lost 8 bases to trimming and J lost 10 bases; unmatched junction nucleotides: 8. In nucleotides, the CDR3 is TGTGCCAGCGGAGACCGGGACAGGGGATCACCCCTCCACTTT. Amino acid sequence: CASGDRDRGSPLHF.

The DNA for the CDR3 is TGTGCCAGCAGCGAGTTAAGGGGGGGTTCACCCCTCCACTTT. It specifies CASSELRGGSPLHF. The rearrangement uses TRBV27 and TRBJ1-6, with D maybe TRBD1 (6 bases). The V gene's germline CDR1 is MNHEY and CDR2 SMNVEV (reference sequence). The CDR3 runs 14 residues. V lost 6 bases to trimming and J lost 9 bases, with 15 bases between them.

The chain employs TRBV3-1 (or the pseudogene TRBV3-2) and TRBJ2-3; D is perhaps TRBD2 (7 bases). Germline CDR1 is LGHDT and CDR2 is YNNKEL (reference sequence). Trimming took off 1 base at V and 6 bases at J, with 14 bases between the two ends. The CDR3 extends over 15 amino acids. The CDR3 DNA reads TGTGCCAGCAGCCAAGGGAGGGGGGGCTTTGATACGCAGTATTTT. It encodes CASSQGRGGFDTQYF.

The chain couples TRBV7-2 to TRBJ2-5; D uncertain. The CDR3 runs 11 residues. V was shortened by 3 bases and J by 5 bases, with 4 bases between the two germline ends. The germline CDR1 and CDR2 sequences are SGHTA and FQGNSA. CDR3 sequence: CASSFAETQYF. In DNA form, the CDR3 reads TGTGCCAGCAGCTTCGCGGAGACCCAGTACTTC.

The V and J genes are TRBV10-2 and TRBJ1-5; D is perhaps TRBD1 (5 bases). From germline, CDR1 is WSHSY and CDR2 SAAADI. This CDR3 has 15 residues. V was pared by 0 bases and J by 6 bases, with 12 bases between. DNA of the CDR3: TGCGCCAGCAGTGAGTCTATAAGGGGCGGTCAGCCCCAGCATTTT. Residues: CASSESIRGGQPQHF.

The chain employs TRBV11-2 and TRBJ1-1; D gene unclear. Germline V gene data show CDR1 as SGHAT and CDR2 as FQNNGV. V was shortened by 3 bases and J by 1 base, with 6 bases between the two germline ends. This CDR3 contains 13 residues. Written as DNA, the CDR3 is TGTGCCAGCAGCTTTCAAGCGAACACTGAAGCTTTCTTT. This sequence encodes CASSFQANTEAFF.

V usage is TRBV11-2 and J usage is TRBJ2-5, with 13 bases lining up with TRBD2. Germline lookup yields CDR1 SGHAT and CDR2 FQNNGV. The trim removed 4 bases at V and 5 bases at J, leaving 7 bases unmatched. The CDR3 runs 16 residues. The chain's CDR3 is CASSSRLAGGRETQYF. In DNA form, the CDR3 reads TGTGCCAGCAGCTCCCGACTAGCGGGGGGCAGGGAGACCCAGTACTTC.

The V call is TRBV27, the J call TRBJ1-5, with TRBD1 identical over 7 bases. With 0 bases clipped from V and 7 bases from J, the junction kept 6 bases outside the gene matches. From germline, CDR1 is MNHEY and CDR2 SMNVEV (reference sequence). CDR3 size: 15 residues. The CDR3 nucleotides are TGTGCCAGCAGTTTATCCACAGGGGTTTCACAGCCCCAGCATTTT. Translated, it gives CASSLSTGVSQPQHF.

This chain uses TRBV28 with TRBJ1-5, with D possibly matching TRBD1 (5 bases). The CDR3 sequence is 15 residues long. The V gene lost 6 bases and the J gene lost 3 bases, with 15 bases spanning the gap. CDR1 MDHEN and CDR2 SYDVKM come from the germline V gene. CDR3 residues: CASREGVSNNQPQHF. CDR3 nucleotides: TGTGCCAGCAGGGAAGGGGTCTCTAACAATCAGCCCCAGCATTTT. Full variable domain (outside the CDR3, taken from reference TRBV28 and TRBJ1-5): DVKVTQSSRYLVKRTGEKVFLECVQDMDHENMFWYRQDPGLGLRLIYFSYDVKMKEKGDIPEGYSVSREKKERFSLILESASTNQTSMYLCASREGVSNNQPQHFGDGTRLSIL.

The chain uses TRBV6-5 and TRBJ1-2; D unclear. CDR1 MNHEY and CDR2 SVGAGI come from the germline V gene. V shed 10 bases and J shed 5 bases, with 14 bases lying between them. The CDR3 has 12 residues. CDR3 sequence: CATSKTDYGYTF. For the CDR3, the DNA is TGTGCCACCTCAAAAACAGATTATGGCTACACCTTC.